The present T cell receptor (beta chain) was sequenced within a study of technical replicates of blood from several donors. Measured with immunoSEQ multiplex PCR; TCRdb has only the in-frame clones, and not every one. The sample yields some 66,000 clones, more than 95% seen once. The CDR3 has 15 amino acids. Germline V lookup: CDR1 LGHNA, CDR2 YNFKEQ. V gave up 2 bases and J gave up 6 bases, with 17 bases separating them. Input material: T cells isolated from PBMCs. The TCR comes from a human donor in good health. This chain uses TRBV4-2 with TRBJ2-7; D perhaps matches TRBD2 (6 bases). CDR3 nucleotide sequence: TGTGCCAGCAGCCAAACCTGGGACTTTTCATTCGAGCAGTACTTC. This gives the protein CASSQTWDFSFEQYF.